This paragraph reports one T cell receptor beta chain. The data were produced by immunoSEQ multiplex PCR, yet TCRdb's version contains in-frame clones alone and is incomplete. The data show fewer than 3 million clones, 85% to 95% seen once. These data are taken from a study of shared clonotypes between healthy human individuals. Specimen: naive CD4+ T cells from PBMCs. The subset here: CD45RA+ positively selected. The sequence was collected from a man aged 18 to 29 in good health. Some clones in this sample may be carry-over from other donors' samples.

This CDR3 reads CSAQGGLPYGYTF. The DNA for the CDR3 is TGCAGCGCCCAAGGGGGTCTTCCCTATGGCTACACCTTC. The chain employs TRBV29-1 and TRBJ1-2; weak D call: TRBD1 (6 bases). V lost 7 bases and J 4 bases, leaving 16 bases between the germline ends. The length of the CDR3 is 13 residues. Looked up from germline, CDR1 is SQVTM and CDR2 is ANQGSEA.